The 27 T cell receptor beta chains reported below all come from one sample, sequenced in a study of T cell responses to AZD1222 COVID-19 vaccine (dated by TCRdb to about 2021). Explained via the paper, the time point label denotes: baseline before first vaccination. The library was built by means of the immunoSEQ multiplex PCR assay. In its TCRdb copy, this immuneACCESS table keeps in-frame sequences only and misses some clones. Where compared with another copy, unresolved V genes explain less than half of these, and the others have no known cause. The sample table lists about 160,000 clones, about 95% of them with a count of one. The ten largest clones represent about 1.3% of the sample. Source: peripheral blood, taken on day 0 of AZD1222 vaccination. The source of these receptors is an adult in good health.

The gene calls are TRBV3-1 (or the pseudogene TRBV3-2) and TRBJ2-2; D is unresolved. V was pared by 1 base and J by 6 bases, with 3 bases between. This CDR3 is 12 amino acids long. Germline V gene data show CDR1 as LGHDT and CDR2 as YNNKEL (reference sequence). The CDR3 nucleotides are TGTGCCAGCAGCCAAGTCCCCGGGGAGCTGTTTTTT. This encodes CASSQVPGELFF.

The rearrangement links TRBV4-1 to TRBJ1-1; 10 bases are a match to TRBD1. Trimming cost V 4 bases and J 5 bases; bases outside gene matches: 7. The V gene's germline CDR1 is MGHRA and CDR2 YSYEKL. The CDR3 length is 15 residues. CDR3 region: CASSLPRQGATEAFF. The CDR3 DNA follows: TGCGCCAGCAGCCTGCCCCGACAGGGGGCAACTGAAGCTTTCTTT.

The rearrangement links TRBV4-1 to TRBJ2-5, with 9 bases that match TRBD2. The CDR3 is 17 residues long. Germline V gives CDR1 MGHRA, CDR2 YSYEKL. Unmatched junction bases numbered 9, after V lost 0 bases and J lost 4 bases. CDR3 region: CASSQDRARGGGETQYF. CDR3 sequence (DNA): TGCGCCAGCAGCCAAGATCGCGCGCGGGGGGGCGGAGAGACCCAGTACTTC.

Written as DNA, the CDR3 is TGTGCCAGCAGCTTACCAGGGTTGGGGCAGCCCCAGCATTTT. This codes for CASSLPGLGQPQHF. The rearrangement joins TRBV7-8 to TRBJ1-5; weak D call: TRBD1 (5 bases). Trimming removed 2 bases from V and 7 bases from J, with 12 bases in between. Germline-derived CDR1 and CDR2 are SGHVS and FQNEAQ. This CDR3 comprises 14 residues.

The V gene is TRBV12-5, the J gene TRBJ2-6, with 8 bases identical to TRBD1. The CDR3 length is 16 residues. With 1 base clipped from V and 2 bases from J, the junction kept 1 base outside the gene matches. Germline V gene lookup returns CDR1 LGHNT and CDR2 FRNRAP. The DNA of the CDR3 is TGTGCTAGTGGTTTGGCCAGGGGGCCTGGGGCCAACGTCCTGACTTTC. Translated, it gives CASGLARGPGANVLTF.

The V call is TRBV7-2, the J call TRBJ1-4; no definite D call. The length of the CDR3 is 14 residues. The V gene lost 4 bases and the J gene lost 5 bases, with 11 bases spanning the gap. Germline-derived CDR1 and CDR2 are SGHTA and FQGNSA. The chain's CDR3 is CASSYPARNEKLFF. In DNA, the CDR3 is TGTGCCAGCAGCTACCCTGCGAGGAATGAAAAACTGTTTTTT.

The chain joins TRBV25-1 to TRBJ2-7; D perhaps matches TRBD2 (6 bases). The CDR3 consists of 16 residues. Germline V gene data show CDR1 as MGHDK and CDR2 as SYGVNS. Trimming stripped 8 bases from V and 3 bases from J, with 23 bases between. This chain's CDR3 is CASAPGRLARNYEQYV. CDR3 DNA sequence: TGTGCCAGCGCTCCCGGGCGGCTAGCGCGCAACTACGAGCAGTACGTC.

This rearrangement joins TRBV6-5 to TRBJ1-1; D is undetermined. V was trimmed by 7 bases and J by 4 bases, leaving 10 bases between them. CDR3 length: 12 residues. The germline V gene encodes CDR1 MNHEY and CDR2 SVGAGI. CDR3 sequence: CASTREGTEAFF. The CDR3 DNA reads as TGTGCCAGCACCCGGGAGGGCACTGAAGCTTTCTTT.

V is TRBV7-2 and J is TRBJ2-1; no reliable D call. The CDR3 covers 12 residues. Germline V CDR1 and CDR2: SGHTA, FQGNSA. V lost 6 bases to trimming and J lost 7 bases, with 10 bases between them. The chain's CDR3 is CASSPDPNEQFF. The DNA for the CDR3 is TGTGCCAGCAGTCCGGACCCGAATGAGCAGTTCTTC.

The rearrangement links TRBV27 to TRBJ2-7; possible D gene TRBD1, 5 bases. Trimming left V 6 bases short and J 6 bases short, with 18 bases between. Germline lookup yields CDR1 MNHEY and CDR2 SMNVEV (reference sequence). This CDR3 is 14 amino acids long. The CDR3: CASSPWGAGSEQYV. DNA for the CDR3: TGTGCCAGCAGCCCTTGGGGCGCCGGGTCCGAGCAGTACGTC.

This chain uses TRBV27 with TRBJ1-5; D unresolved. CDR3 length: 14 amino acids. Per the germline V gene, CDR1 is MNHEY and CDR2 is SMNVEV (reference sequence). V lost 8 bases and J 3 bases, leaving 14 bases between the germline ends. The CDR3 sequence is CASGPVGSNQPQHF. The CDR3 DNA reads TGTGCCAGCGGACCCGTCGGATCCAATCAGCCCCAGCATTTT.

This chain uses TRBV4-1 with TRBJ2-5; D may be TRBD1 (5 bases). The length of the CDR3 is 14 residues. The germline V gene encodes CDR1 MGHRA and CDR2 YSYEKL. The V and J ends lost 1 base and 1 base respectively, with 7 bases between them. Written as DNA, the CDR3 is TGCGCCAGCAGCCAAGTTCAGGGCCAAGAGACCCAGTACTTC. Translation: CASSQVQGQETQYF.

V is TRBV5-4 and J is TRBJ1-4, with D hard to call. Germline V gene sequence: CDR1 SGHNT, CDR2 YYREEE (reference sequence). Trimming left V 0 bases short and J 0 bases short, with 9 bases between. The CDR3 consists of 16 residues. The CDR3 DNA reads TGTGCCAGCAGCTTGGCCGGGATTGCAACTAATGAAAAACTGTTTTTT. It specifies CASSLAGIATNEKLFF.

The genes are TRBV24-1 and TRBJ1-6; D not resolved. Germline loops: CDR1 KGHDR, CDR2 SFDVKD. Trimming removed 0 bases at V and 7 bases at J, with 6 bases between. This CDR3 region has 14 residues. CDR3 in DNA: TGTGCCACCAGTGATTTGGGGGTAAATTCACCCCTCCACTTT. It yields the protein CATSDLGVNSPLHF.

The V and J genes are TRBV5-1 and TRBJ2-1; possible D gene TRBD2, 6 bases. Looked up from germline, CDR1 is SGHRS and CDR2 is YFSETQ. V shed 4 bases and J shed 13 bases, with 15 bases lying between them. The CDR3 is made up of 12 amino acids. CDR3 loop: CASSEPTSFQFF. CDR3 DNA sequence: TGCGCCAGCAGCGAACCGACTAGTTTCCAGTTCTTC.

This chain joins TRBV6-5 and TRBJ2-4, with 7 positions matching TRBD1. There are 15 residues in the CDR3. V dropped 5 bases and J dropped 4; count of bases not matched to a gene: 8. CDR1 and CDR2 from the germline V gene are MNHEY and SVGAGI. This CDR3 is CASSPSLGQKNIQYF. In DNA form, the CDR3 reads TGTGCCAGCAGTCCCTCCTTGGGACAGAAAAACATTCAGTACTTC.

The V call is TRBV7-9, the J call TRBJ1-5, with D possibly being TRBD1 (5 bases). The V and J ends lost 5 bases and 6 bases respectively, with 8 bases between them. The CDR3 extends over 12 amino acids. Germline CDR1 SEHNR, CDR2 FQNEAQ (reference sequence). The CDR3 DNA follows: TGTGCCAGCAGCGACGGGGGTCAGCCCCAGCATTTT. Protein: CASSDGGQPQHF.

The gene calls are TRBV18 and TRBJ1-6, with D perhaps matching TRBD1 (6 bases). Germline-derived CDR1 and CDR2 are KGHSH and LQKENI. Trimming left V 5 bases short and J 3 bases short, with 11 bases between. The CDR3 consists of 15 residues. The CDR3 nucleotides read TGTGCCAGCTCAAAGGACAGCTACTATAATTCACCCCTCCACTTT. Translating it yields CASSKDSYYNSPLHF.

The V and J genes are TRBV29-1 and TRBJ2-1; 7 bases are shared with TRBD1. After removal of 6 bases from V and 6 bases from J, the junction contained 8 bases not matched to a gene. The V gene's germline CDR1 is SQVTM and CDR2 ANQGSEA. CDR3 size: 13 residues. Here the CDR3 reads CSVRGSPPNEQFF. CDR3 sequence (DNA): TGCAGCGTCAGGGGGAGTCCACCCAATGAGCAGTTCTTC.

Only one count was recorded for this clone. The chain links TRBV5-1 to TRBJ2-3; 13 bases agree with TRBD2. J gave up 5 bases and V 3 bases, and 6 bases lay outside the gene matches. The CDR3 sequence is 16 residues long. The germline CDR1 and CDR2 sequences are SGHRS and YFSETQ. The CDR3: CASSWGTSGAGDTQYF. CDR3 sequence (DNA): TGCGCCAGCAGCTGGGGGACTAGCGGGGCGGGAGATACGCAGTATTTT.

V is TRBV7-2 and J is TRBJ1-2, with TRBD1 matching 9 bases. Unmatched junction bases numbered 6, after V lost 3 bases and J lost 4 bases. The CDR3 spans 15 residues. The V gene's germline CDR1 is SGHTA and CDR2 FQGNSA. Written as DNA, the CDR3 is TGTGCCAGCAGCTTGGGACAGGGAGGCGGCTATGGCTACACCTTC. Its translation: CASSLGQGGGYGYTF.

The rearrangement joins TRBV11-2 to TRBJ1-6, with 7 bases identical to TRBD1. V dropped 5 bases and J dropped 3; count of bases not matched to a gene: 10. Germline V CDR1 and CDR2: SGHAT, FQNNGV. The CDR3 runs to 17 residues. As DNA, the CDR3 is TGTGCCAGCAGCCCCCTTCGACAGGGACTCTATAATTCACCCCTCCACTTT. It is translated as CASSPLRQGLYNSPLHF.

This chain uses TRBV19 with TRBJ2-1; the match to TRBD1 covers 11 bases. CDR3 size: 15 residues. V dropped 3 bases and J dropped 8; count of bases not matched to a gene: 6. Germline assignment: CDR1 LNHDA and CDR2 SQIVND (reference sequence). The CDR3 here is CASSMWDRGDDEQFF. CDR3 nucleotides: TGTGCCAGTAGTATGTGGGACAGGGGGGACGATGAGCAGTTCTTC.

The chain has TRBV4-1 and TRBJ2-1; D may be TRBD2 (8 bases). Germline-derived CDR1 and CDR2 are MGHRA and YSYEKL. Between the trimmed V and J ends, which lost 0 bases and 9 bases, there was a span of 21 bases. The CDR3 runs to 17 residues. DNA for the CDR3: TGCGCCAGCAGCCAAGATCAGGGGGAGACTAGCGAGAGTGAGCAGTTCTTC. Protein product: CASSQDQGETSESEQFF.

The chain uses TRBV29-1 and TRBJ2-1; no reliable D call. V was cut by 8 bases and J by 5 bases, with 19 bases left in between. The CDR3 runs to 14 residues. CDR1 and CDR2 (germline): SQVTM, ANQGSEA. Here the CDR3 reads CSSSILVDDNEQFF. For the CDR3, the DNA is TGCAGCTCCAGTATACTCGTAGACGACAATGAGCAGTTCTTC.

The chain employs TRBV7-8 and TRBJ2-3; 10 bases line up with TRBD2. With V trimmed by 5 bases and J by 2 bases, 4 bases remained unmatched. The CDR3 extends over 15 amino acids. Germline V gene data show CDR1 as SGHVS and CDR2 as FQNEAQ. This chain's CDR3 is CASSPSGRATDTQYF. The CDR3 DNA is TGTGCCAGCAGCCCGAGCGGGAGGGCCACAGATACGCAGTATTTT.

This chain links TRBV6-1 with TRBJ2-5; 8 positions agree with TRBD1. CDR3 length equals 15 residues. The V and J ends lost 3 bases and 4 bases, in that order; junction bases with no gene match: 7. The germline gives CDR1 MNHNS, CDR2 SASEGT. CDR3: CASSEGQVIGETQYF. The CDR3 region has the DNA TGTGCCAGCAGTGAGGGACAGGTAATTGGAGAGACCCAGTACTTC.